The following is a T cell receptor beta chain sequence with its context. The antigen remains undetermined. A read error may be the cause here, since a much bigger clone is one base away. Researchers barred patients who had uncontrolled infection, other autoimmune disease, pregnancy or lactation. The authors obtained PBMCs from more than 8 ml of fresh peripheral blood. CDR1 is KGHDR, CDR2 SFDVKD, per germline. The CDR3 loop spans 16 amino acids. The V segment lost 3 bases and the J segment 5 bases; nucleotides outside the gene matches: 5. From RNA transcripts, TCR beta CDR3 regions were amplified. HTBI primers were used for first-round RT-PCR of the TCR CDR3. TCRdb re-called the multiplex PCR reads with MiXCR, one entry per CDR3 protein. The sample lists around 690,000 distinct CDR3 sequences; around a sixth were seen once. These data belong to a study of T cells in Graves' hyperthyroidism and ophthalmopathy. Study-level results: Also found in blood were most expanded thyroid clonotypes above 0.001.

Material: blood. The genes are TRBV24-1 and TRBJ1-5; the match to TRBD1 covers 11 bases. This TCR was recovered from a man aged 45-65 years with Graves' hyperthyroidism. DNA for the CDR3: TGTGCCACCAGTGATGCCGGACAGGGGGCTCATCAGCCCCAGCATTTT. Translation: CATSDAGQGAHQPQHF.